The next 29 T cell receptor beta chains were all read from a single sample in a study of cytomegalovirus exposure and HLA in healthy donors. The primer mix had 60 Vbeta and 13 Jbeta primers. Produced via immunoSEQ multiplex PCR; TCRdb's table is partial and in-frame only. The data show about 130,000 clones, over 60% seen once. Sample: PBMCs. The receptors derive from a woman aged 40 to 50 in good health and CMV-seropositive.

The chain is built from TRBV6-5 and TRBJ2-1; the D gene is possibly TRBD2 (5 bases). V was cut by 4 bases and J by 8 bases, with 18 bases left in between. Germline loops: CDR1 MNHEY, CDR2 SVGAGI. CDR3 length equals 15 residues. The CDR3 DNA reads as TGTGCCAGCAGTTTACGTCTAACAAGGGAGCATGAGCAGTTCTTC. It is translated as CASSLRLTREHEQFF.

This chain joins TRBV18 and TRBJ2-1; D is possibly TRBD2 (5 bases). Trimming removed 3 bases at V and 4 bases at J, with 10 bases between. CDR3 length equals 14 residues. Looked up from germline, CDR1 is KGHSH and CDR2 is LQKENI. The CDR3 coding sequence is TGTGCCAGCTCACCGGAAGCGGAGTACAATGAGCAGTTCTTC. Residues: CASSPEAEYNEQFF.

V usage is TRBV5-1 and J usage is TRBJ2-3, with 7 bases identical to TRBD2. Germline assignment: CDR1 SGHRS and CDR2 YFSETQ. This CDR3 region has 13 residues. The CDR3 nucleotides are TGCGCTTCAGCGGGGCCCGGTCCAGATACGCAGTATTTT. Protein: CASAGPGPDTQYF.

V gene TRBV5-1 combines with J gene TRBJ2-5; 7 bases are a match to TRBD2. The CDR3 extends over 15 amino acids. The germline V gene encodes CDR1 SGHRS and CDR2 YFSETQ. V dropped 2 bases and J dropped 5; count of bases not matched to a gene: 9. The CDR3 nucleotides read TGCGCCAGCAGCTTACCCGGGACTATTGGGGAGACCCAGTACTTC. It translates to CASSLPGTIGETQYF.

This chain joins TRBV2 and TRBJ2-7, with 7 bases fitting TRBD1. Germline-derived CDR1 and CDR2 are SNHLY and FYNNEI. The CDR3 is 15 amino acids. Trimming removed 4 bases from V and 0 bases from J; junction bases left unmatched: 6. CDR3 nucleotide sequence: TGTGCCAGCAGTGCGACAGGGCCTCCCTCCTACGAGCAGTACTTC. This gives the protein CASSATGPPSYEQYF.

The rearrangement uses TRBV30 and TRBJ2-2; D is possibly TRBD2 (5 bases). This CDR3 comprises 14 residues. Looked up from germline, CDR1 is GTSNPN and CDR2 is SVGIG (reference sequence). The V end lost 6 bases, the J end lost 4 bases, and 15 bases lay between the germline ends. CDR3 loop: CACRGGMGTGELFF. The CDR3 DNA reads TGTGCCTGCCGGGGTGGGATGGGCACCGGGGAGCTGTTTTTT.

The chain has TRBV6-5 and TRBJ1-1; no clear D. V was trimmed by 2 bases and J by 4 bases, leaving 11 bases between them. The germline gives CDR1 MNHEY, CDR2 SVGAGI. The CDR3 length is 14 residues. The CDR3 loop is CASSYEGKGTEAFF. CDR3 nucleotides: TGTGCCAGCAGTTACGAGGGAAAAGGCACTGAAGCTTTCTTT.

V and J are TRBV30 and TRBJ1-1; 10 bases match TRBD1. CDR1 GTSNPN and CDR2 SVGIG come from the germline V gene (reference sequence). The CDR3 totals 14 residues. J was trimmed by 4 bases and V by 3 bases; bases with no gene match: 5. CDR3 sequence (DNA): TGTGCCTGGAGCCTTCGGACAGGGGGCACTGAAGCTTTCTTT. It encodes CAWSLRTGGTEAFF.

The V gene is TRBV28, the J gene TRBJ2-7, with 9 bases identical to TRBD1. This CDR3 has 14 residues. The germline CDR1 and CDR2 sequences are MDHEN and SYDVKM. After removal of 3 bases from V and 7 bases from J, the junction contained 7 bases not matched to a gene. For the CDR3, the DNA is TGTGCCAGCAGTTTTTGGTCCGGGACAGGGGAGCAGTACTTC. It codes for CASSFWSGTGEQYF.

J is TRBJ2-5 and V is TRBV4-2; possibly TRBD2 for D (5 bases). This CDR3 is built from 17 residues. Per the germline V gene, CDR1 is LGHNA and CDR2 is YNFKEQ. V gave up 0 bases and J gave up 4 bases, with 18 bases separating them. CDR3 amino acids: CASSQDLSGGPGETQYF. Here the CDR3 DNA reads TGTGCCAGCAGCCAAGACCTCTCCGGCGGGCCGGGAGAGACCCAGTACTTC.

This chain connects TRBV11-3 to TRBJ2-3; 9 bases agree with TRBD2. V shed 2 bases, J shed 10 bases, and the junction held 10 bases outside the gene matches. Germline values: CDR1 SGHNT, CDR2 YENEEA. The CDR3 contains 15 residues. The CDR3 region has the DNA TGTGCCAGCAGCTTATCGGGGACTAGCAGTCAGGCGCAGTATTTT. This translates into CASSLSGTSSQAQYF.

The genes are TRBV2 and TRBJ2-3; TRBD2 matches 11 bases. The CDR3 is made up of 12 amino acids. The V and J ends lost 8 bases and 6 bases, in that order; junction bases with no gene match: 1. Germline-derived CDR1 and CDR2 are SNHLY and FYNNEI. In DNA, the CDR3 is TGTGCCAGCCGGACTAGCGGGGATACGCAGTATTTT. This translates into CASRTSGDTQYF.

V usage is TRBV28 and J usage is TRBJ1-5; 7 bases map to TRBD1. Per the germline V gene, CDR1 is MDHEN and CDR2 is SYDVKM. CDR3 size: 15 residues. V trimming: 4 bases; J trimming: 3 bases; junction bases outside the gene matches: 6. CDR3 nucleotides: TGTGCCAGCAGTTCGACAGGGTTGGTCAATCAGCCCCAGCATTTT. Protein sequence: CASSSTGLVNQPQHF.

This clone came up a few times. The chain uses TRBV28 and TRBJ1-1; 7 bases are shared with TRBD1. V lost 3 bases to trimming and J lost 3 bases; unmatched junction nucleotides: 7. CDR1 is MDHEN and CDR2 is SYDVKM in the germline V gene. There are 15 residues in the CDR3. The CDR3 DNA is TGTGCCAGCAGTTTCTACAGGGGTCTTTACACTGAAGCTTTCTTT. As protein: CASSFYRGLYTEAFF.

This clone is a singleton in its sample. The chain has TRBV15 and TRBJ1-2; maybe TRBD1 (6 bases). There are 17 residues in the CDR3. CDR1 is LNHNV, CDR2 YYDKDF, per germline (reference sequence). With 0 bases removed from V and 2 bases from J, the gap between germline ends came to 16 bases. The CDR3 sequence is CATSRDRTGGRNYGYTF. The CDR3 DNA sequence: TGTGCCACCAGCAGAGATAGGACGGGGGGGCGAAACTATGGCTACACCTTC.

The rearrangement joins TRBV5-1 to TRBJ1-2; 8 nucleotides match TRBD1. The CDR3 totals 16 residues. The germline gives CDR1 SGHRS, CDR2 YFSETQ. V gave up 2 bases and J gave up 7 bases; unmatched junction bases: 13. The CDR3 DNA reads TGCGCCAGCAGCTTTACGACAGGGGTAGGGACGGGTGGCTACACCTTC. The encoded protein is CASSFTTGVGTGGYTF.

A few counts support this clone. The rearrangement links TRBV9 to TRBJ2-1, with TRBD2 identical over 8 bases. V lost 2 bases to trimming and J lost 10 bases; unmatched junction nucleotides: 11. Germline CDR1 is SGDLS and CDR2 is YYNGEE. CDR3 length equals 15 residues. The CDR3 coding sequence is TGTGCCAGCAGCGTGAGTAGCGGGGCCACGGGCGAGCAGTTCTTC. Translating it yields CASSVSSGATGEQFF.

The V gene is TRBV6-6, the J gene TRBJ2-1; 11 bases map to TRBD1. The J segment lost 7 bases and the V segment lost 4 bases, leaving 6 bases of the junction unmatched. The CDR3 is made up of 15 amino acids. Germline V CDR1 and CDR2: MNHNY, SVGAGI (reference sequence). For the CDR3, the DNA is TGTGCCAGCAGTTGGCCTGGGACAGGGGGGAATGAGCAGTTCTTC. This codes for CASSWPGTGGNEQFF.

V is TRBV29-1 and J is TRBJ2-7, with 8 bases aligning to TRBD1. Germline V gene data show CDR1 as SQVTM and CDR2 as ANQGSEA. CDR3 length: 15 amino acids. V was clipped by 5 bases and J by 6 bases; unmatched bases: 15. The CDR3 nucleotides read TGCAGCGTTCCATCGCAGGGGGCGATTAACGGCGAGCAGTACTTC. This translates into CSVPSQGAINGEQYF.

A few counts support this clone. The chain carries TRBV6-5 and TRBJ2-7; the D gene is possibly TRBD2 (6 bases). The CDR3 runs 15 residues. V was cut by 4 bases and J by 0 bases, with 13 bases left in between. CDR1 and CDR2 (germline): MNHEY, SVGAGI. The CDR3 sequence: CASSLEGRGSYEQYF. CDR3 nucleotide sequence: TGTGCCAGCAGTTTGGAGGGTCGTGGCTCCTACGAGCAGTACTTC.

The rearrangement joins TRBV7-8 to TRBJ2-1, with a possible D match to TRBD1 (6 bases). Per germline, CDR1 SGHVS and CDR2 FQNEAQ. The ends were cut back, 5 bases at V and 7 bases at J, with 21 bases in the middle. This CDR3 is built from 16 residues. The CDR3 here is CASSVSRSQGLNEQFF. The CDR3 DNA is TGTGCCAGCAGCGTATCCCGGTCACAGGGTTTGAATGAGCAGTTCTTC.

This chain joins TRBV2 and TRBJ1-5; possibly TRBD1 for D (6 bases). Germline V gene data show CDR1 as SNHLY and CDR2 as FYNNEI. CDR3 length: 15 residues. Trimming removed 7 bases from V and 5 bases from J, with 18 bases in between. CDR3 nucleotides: TGTGCCAGCACCAAAGGGACATGGGGCGATCAGCCCCAGCATTTT. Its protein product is CASTKGTWGDQPQHF.

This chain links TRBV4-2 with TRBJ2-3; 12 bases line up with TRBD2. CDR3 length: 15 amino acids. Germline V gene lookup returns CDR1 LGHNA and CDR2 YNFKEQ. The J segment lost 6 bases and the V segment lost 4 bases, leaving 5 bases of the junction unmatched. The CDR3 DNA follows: TGTGCCAGCAGCCGAAGACTAGCGGGAGCGGATACGCAGTATTTT. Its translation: CASSRRLAGADTQYF.

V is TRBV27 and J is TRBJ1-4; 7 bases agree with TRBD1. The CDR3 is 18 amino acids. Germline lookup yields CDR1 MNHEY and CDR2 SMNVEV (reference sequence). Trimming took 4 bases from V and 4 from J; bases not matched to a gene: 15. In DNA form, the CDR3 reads TGTGCCAGCAGTTCCCACAGACAGGGTGGGAAGGATAATGAAAAACTGTTTTTT. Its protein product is CASSSHRQGGKDNEKLFF. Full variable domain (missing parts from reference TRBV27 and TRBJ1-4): EAQVTQNPRYLITVTGKKLTVTCSQNMNHEYMSWYRQDPGLGLRQIYYSMNVEVTDKGDVPEGYKVSRKEKRNFPLILESPSPNQTSLYFCASSSHRQGGKDNEKLFFGSGTQLSVL.

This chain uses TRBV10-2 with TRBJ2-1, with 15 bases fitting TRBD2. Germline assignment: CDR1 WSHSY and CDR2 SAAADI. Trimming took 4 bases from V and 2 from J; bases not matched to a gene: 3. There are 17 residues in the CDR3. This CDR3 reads CASSAGTSGRTYNEQFF. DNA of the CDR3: TGCGCCAGCAGTGCCGGGACTAGCGGGAGGACCTACAATGAGCAGTTCTTC.

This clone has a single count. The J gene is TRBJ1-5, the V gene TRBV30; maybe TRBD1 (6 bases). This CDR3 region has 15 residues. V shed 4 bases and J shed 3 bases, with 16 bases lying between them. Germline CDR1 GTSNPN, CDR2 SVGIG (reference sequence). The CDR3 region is CAWTPPGTNNQPQHF. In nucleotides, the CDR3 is TGTGCCTGGACCCCCCCTGGGACAAACAATCAGCCCCAGCATTTT.

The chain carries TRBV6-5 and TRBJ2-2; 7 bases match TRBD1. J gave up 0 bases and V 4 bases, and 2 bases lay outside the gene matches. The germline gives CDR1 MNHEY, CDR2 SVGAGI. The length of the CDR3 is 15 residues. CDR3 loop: CASSFGTANTGELFF. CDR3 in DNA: TGTGCCAGCAGTTTTGGGACAGCGAACACCGGGGAGCTGTTTTTT.

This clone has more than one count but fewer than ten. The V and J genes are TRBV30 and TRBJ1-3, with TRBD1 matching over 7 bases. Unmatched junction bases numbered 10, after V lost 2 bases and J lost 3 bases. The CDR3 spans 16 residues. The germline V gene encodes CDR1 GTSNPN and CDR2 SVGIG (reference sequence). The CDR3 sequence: CAWSRKGGFGGNTIYF. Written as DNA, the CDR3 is TGTGCCTGGAGTAGGAAAGGGGGCTTTGGTGGAAACACCATATATTTT.

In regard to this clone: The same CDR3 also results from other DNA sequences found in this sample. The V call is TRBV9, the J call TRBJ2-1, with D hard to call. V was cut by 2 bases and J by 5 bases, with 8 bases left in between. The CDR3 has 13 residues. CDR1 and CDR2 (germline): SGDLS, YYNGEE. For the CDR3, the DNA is TGTGCCAGCAGCGTGAGGCTGGACAATGAGCAGTTCTTC. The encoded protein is CASSVRLDNEQFF.